These 27 T cell receptor beta chains share one sample of origin, sequenced in a study of blood T cells in healthy people across ages. The authors ran a second PCR of roughly 6 to 12 cycles using a sample-barcoded 5' primer and a J-beta primer mix. TCRdb re-called the 5' RACE reads with MiXCR, one entry per CDR3 protein. The sample yields some 900,000 distinct CDR3 sequences, about 48% seen once. Material for sequencing was blood. The receptors derive from a man aged 25 to 40 in good health.

The chain employs TRBV6-2 or TRBV6-3 and TRBJ1-2; 7 bases map to TRBD1. V was clipped by 7 bases and J by 10 bases; unmatched bases: 9. The CDR3 has 12 residues. The germline V gene has CDR1 MNHEY and CDR2 SVGEGT. CDR3 bases: TGTGCCAGCAACTCCGGGACAGCCTCCTACACCTTC. Protein sequence: CASNSGTASYTF.

CDR3 DNA sequence: TGTGCCAGCAGAACAGGAACGGCGGGCTCCTACGAGCAGTACTTC. Encoded protein: CASRTGTAGSYEQYF. The chain uses TRBV27 and TRBJ2-7, with D tentatively TRBD1 or TRBD2 (5 bases each). CDR3 size: 15 residues. V lost 6 bases and J 0 bases, leaving 15 bases between the germline ends. Germline CDR1 MNHEY, CDR2 SMNVEV (reference sequence).

Ten or more counts support this clonotype. The CDR3, as DNA: TGCAGCGTTGGAATCCCGGGTAGGTGGGATGGCTACACCTTC. Its protein product is CSVGIPGRWDGYTF. This chain links TRBV29-1 with TRBJ1-2; unclear D gene. CDR1 SQVTM and CDR2 ANQGSEA come from the germline V gene. CDR3 length equals 14 residues. V dropped 4 bases and J dropped 6 bases, with 18 bases sitting between them.

This clonotype was seen a handful of times. The V and J genes are TRBV6-5 and TRBJ2-7, with D perhaps TRBD1 (5 bases). This CDR3 has 15 amino acids. Trimming took 2 bases from V and 2 from J, leaving 13 bases between them. Germline V CDR1 and CDR2: MNHEY, SVGAGI. CDR3 DNA sequence: TGTGCCAGCAGTTACCAGCCAGGGCAGACCTACGAGCAGTACTTC. Encoded protein: CASSYQPGQTYEQYF.

This clonotype occurred a few times. At one of its ends the junction is not consistent with the germline gene, which may arise from a read error. The chain carries TRBV6-1 and TRBJ2-7; 7 bases are shared with TRBD2. The CDR3 is 16 amino acids. CDR1 MNHNS and CDR2 SASEGT come from the germline V gene. For the CDR3, the DNA is TGTGCCAGCGGTGACCCGGGGGGATCGAGCTCCTACGAGCAGTACTTC. Translation: CASGDPGGSSSYEQYF.

This clonotype was detected only a few times. This rearrangement joins TRBV5-1 to TRBJ2-3, with 10 bases identical to TRBD2. V was pared by 0 bases and J by 5 bases, with 6 bases of the junction left unmatched. CDR1 SGHRS and CDR2 YFSETQ come from the germline V gene. This CDR3 region has 16 residues. CDR3 sequence (DNA): TGCGCCAGCAGCTTGGGCAGCGGGGGGGATGAAGATACGCAGTATTTT. Its translation is CASSLGSGGDEDTQYF.

CDR3 nucleotide sequence: TGTGCCAGCAGCCCCTCGGGGGAGGCCTACGAGCAGTACTTC. It is translated as CASSPSGEAYEQYF. The V and J genes are TRBV6-2 or TRBV6-3 and TRBJ2-7; D perhaps matches TRBD2 (6 bases). Germline CDR1 reads MNHEY; CDR2 reads SVGEGT. The germline V and J ends were trimmed by 6 bases and 2 bases, with 14 bases remaining between them. The CDR3 spans 14 residues.

This clonotype has just a few counts. J is TRBJ2-3 and V is TRBV6-2 or TRBV6-3, with D unclear. There are 11 residues in the CDR3. The V end lost 6 bases, the J end lost 7 bases, and 8 bases lay between the germline ends. In germline, CDR1 is MNHEY, CDR2 SVGEGT. The CDR3 region is CASRVTHTQYF. The DNA for the CDR3 is TGTGCCAGCAGAGTTACGCATACGCAGTATTTT.

The sample holds many counts of this clonotype. V gene TRBV28 combines with J gene TRBJ2-4; TRBD1 or TRBD2 may be the D gene (5 bases each). Trimming left V 10 bases short and J 5 bases short, with 15 bases between. This CDR3 has 13 residues. Germline CDR1 and CDR2: MDHEN and SYDVKM. In DNA form, the CDR3 reads TGTGCCATTACCCCGGGACGGGAAAACATTCAGTACTTC. Translation gives CAITPGRENIQYF.

In this sample, this clonotype turned up a few times. A read error may produce the germline difference seen at one junction end. The V and J genes are TRBV6-5 and TRBJ1-2, with D possibly matching TRBD1 (6 bases). This CDR3 is built from 14 residues. Germline V gene data show CDR1 as MNHEY and CDR2 as SVGAGI. CDR3 nucleotide sequence: TGTGCCTGCAGTTACGAACAGGGAGCCTATGGCTACACCTTC. Translated: CACSYEQGAYGYTF.

This chain uses TRBV20-1 with TRBJ1-6; 8 nucleotides line up with TRBD1. The trim removed 6 bases at V and 8 bases at J, leaving 6 bases unmatched. Germline lookup yields CDR1 DFQATT and CDR2 SNEGSKA (reference sequence). The CDR3 has 13 residues. CDR3 protein: CSAPDRGYSPLHF. The CDR3 DNA reads as TGCAGTGCGCCAGACAGGGGTTATTCACCCCTCCACTTT.

This chain joins TRBV7-9 and TRBJ2-7; tentative D call: TRBD2 (5 bases). Germline V gene lookup returns CDR1 SEHNR and CDR2 FQNEAQ (reference sequence). The ends were cut back, 5 bases at V and 1 base at J, with 15 bases in the middle. This CDR3 is built from 15 residues. The CDR3 DNA follows: TGTGCCAGCAGCACCCTAGCATACCCTTCCTACGAGCAGTACTTC. Translating it yields CASSTLAYPSYEQYF.

J is TRBJ2-3 and V is TRBV18; D may be TRBD2 (6 bases). V was cut by 0 bases and J by 0 bases, with 10 bases left in between. The CDR3 loop spans 16 amino acids. CDR1 and CDR2 (germline): KGHSH, LQKENI. CDR3 bases: TGTGCCAGCTCACCACCGGGGGGTATTAGCACAGATACGCAGTATTTT. Its translation is CASSPPGGISTDTQYF.

In its sample, this clonotype was seen a few times. The CDR3 coding sequence is TGTGCCAGCAGCCAAGTTTTGGACAGGGTCTACACAGATACGCAGTATTTT. Translating gives CASSQVLDRVYTDTQYF. The chain uses TRBV3-1 and TRBJ2-3, with TRBD1 identical over 8 bases. CDR3 length: 17 residues. J lost 2 bases, V lost 1 base, and 8 bases had no gene match. The V gene's germline CDR1 is LGHDT and CDR2 YNNKEL (reference sequence).

The V and J genes are TRBV5-1 and TRBJ1-5; TRBD1 might be the D (5 bases). The CDR3 runs to 14 residues. Germline CDR1 and CDR2: SGHRS and YFSETQ. V lost 4 bases, J lost 6 bases, and 14 bases lay in between. CDR3 protein: CASSEGRGSQPQHF. For the CDR3, the DNA is TGCGCCAGCAGCGAGGGACGGGGTAGTCAGCCCCAGCATTTT.

This clonotype was picked up one time. V is TRBV2 and J is TRBJ2-2; 8 nucleotides align to TRBD1. V was pared by 8 bases and J by 4 bases, with 6 bases of the junction left unmatched. CDR1 and CDR2 from the germline V gene are SNHLY and FYNNEI. The CDR3 is 14 residues long. CDR3 region: CASQRTGSTGELFF. The CDR3 region has the DNA TGTGCCAGCCAACGGACAGGGTCCACCGGGGAGCTGTTTTTT. Together with reference TRBV2 and TRBJ2-2, the CDR3 gives the full variable domain: EPEVTQTPSHQVTQMGQEVILRCVPISNHLYFYWYRQILGQKVEFLVSFYNNEISEKSEIFDDQFSVERPDGSNFTLKIRSTKLEDSAMYFCASQRTGSTGELFFGEGSRLTVL.

The chain is built from TRBV7-9 and TRBJ2-7; 11 nucleotides align to TRBD2. V trimming: 5 bases; J trimming: 0 bases; junction bases outside the gene matches: 6. CDR1 and CDR2 (germline): SEHNR, FQNEAQ (reference sequence). The CDR3 loop spans 16 amino acids. The CDR3: CASSRPTSGGSYEQYF. The CDR3 nucleotides read TGTGCCAGCAGCCGCCCCACTAGCGGGGGCTCCTACGAGCAGTACTTC.

Comment on this clonotype: It may be a read error: a sequence one base away is much more abundant. V is TRBV11-1 and J is TRBJ2-1; 8 bases fit TRBD2. V shed 10 bases and J 6 bases; nucleotides not matched to a gene: 8. The CDR3 is made up of 13 amino acids. CDR1 and CDR2 (germline): SGHAT, FQDESV (reference sequence). Here the CDR3 reads CATQGLACNEQFF. The CDR3 coding sequence is TGTGCCACCCAAGGACTAGCCTGCAATGAGCAGTTCTTC. The full variable domain, with the rest looked up from reference TRBV11-1 and TRBJ2-1, is EAEVAQSPRYKITEKSQAVAFWCDPISGHATLYWYRQILGQGPELLVQFQDESVVDDSQLPKDRFSAERLKGVDSTLKIQPAELGDSAMYLCATQGLACNEQFFGPGTRLTVL.

The genes are TRBV6-1 and TRBJ1-5, with 8 positions matching TRBD1. In germline, CDR1 is MNHNS, CDR2 SASEGT. The J segment lost 0 bases and the V segment lost 6 bases, leaving 13 bases of the junction unmatched. The CDR3 is made up of 18 amino acids. The CDR3 sequence is CASRDRQGPFPSNQPQHF. CDR3 DNA: TGTGCCAGCAGGGACAGACAGGGGCCATTCCCTAGCAATCAGCCCCAGCATTTT.

The chain is built from TRBV7-6 and TRBJ2-5, with D perhaps matching TRBD2 (6 bases). The CDR3 loop spans 15 amino acids. Trimming stripped 1 base from V and 3 bases from J, with 12 bases between. Germline V gene sequence: CDR1 SGHVS, CDR2 FNYEAQ. The CDR3 DNA reads TGTGCCAGCAGCTTAGATCCTAGCGAGAAAGAGACCCAGTACTTC. It specifies CASSLDPSEKETQYF.

V gene TRBV5-1 combines with J gene TRBJ1-6, with D perhaps TRBD1 (6 bases). CDR1 and CDR2 from the germline V gene are SGHRS and YFSETQ. CDR3 size: 17 residues. V was cut by 4 bases and J by 0 bases, with 14 bases left in between. This CDR3 is CASSVAGASSYNSPLHF. The CDR3 DNA follows: TGCGCCAGCAGCGTGGCAGGGGCAAGCTCCTATAATTCACCCCTCCACTTT.

The chain uses TRBV27 and TRBJ2-4, with D unclear. The CDR3 is 17 amino acids. Deletions cut 5 bases from V and 3 bases from J, with 20 bases between. The germline CDR1 and CDR2 sequences are MNHEY and SMNVEV (reference sequence). DNA of the CDR3: TGTGCCAGCAGTCCGCGGACGGGTAGGTTGGGCAAAAACATTCAGTACTTC. It specifies CASSPRTGRLGKNIQYF.

A few counts support this clonotype. V gene TRBV11-3 combines with J gene TRBJ2-5; D ambiguous. The ends were cut back, 0 bases at V and 9 bases at J, with 11 bases in the middle. Germline V lookup: CDR1 SGHNT, CDR2 YENEEA. The CDR3 consists of 13 residues. The CDR3 sequence is CASSLDPSAAQYF. DNA for the CDR3: TGTGCCAGCAGCTTAGATCCATCGGCGGCCCAGTACTTC.

This chain links TRBV5-4 with TRBJ2-4; 11 positions agree with TRBD1. V lost 5 bases, J lost 8 bases, and 12 bases stayed unmatched. The CDR3 runs 16 residues. Germline V gene sequence: CDR1 SGHNT, CDR2 YYREEE (reference sequence). CDR3 sequence: CASSRRTGGTGDIQYF. CDR3 nucleotide sequence: TGTGCCAGCAGTCGTAGGACAGGGGGCACGGGAGACATTCAGTACTTC.

J is TRBJ1-5 and V is TRBV7-3; D ambiguous. CDR1 SGHTA and CDR2 FQGTGA come from the germline V gene. V was clipped by 4 bases and J by 6 bases, with 13 bases between them. This CDR3 spans 14 amino acids. CDR3 residues: CASSSPEDSQPQHF. CDR3 sequence (DNA): TGTGCCAGCAGCTCCCCCGAAGACTCTCAGCCCCAGCATTTT.

This clonotype turned up a few times. The chain combines TRBV5-6 with TRBJ1-5; D may be TRBD1 (5 bases). Per the germline V gene, CDR1 is SGHDT and CDR2 is YYEEEE. V was clipped by 0 bases and J by 6 bases, with 10 bases between them. The CDR3 has 14 residues. CDR3 coding DNA: TGTGCCAGCAGCTTGGGGACGAGGGGTCAGCCCCAGCATTTT. It specifies CASSLGTRGQPQHF.

V is TRBV3-1 and J is TRBJ2-5; 8 positions match TRBD2. This CDR3 has 17 residues. Per the germline V gene, CDR1 is LGHDT and CDR2 is YNNKEL (reference sequence). With V trimmed by 0 bases and J by 4 bases, 10 bases remained unmatched. As DNA, the CDR3 is TGTGCCAGCAGCCAAGATCTTTGGAGCGGGAGAGGAGAGACCCAGTACTTC. It codes for CASSQDLWSGRGETQYF.